The rows below give T cell receptor beta chains drawn from one sample of a study of blood T cell repertoires in COVID-19. The repertoire was sequenced with immunoSEQ multiplex PCR; TCRdb's copy has only in-frame clones and lacks some. The sample has 100,000 to 150,000 clones; approximately 90% are singletons. Sample: peripheral blood. The receptors here all came from a human donor in a cohort sampled during active COVID-19. Both conserved end residues are part of each CDR3. Fields, in order: V gene, clone size, J gene, D gene, CDR3 DNA, CDR3 protein. A D gene is named only where the DNA matches it firmly. Clone size is not always given. Where it is, it says once, few, many or a class for expanded clones.

TRBV18	NA	TRBJ1-2	NA	TGTGCCAGCTCACCACGGGGAGCGGGTGGCTACACCTTC	CASSPRGAGGYTF
TRBV3-1/TRBV3-2	NA	TRBJ1-2	TRBD1	TGTGCCAGCAGCGCCGGGACAGGGGCAGGCTACACCTTC	CASSAGTGAGYTF
TRBV30	NA	TRBJ1-1	NA	TGTGCCTGGTCCCGGGACACAAGGGAAGCTTTCTTT	CAWSRDTREAFF
TRBV6-6	NA	TRBJ2-7	TRBD1	TGTGCCAGCACTCAGGGGGCCTACGAGCAGTACTTC	CASTQGAYEQYF
TRBV5-4	NA	TRBJ2-5	NA	TGTGCCAGCAGCTTGGAGGCGGAGAAGACCCAGTACTTC	CASSLEAEKTQYF
TRBV5-1	NA	TRBJ2-6	NA	TGCGCCAGCAGCGCAGTCTCTGGGGCCAACGTCCTGACTTTC	CASSAVSGANVLTF
TRBV4-1	NA	TRBJ2-1	NA	TGCGCCAGCAGCCAAGAGACAGCAGCAAATGAGCAGTTCTTC	CASSQETAANEQFF
TRBV7-9	NA	TRBJ2-1	NA	TGTGCCAGCAGTCCTACGAGCTCCTACAATGAGCAGTTCTTC	CASSPTSSYNEQFF
TRBV7-2	NA	TRBJ2-7	NA	TGTGCCAGCAGCTTACCAGCGGGCTACGAGCAGTACTTC	CASSLPAGYEQYF
TRBV6-6	NA	TRBJ1-1	NA	TGTGCCAGCACCGCTTGGGGGAGGGGAAAGACTGAAGCTTTCTTT	CASTAWGRGKTEAFF
TRBV2	once	TRBJ2-7	TRBD2	TGTGCCAGCAGGGAGCGGGGGGGTTCCTACGAGCAGTACTTC	CASRERGGSYEQYF
TRBV27	NA	TRBJ1-5	NA	TGTGCCAGCTCCGCTTGGGGCGGCAATCAGCCCCAGCATTTT	CASSAWGGNQPQHF
TRBV5-4	NA	TRBJ1-2	TRBD1	TGTGCCAGCAGCCTGGGGACAGTCTATGGCTACACCTTC	CASSLGTVYGYTF
TRBV9	NA	TRBJ2-2	NA	TGTGCCAGCAGCGTAGATGGGCAGAACACCGGGGAGCTGTTTTTT	CASSVDGQNTGELFF
TRBV6-5	once	TRBJ1-2	NA	TGTGCCAGCAGTCTTGACAGGACAATTAACTATGGCTACACCTTC	CASSLDRTINYGYTF
TRBV11-3	NA	TRBJ2-7	TRBD2	TGTGCCAGCAGCTTGGCGGGGGTTCTCTACGAGCAGTACTTC	CASSLAGVLYEQYF
TRBV5-4	NA	TRBJ2-6	TRBD1	TGTGCCAGCAGCTTGGGACAGGGCCGTTTCTCTGGGGCCAACGTCCTGACTTTC	CASSLGQGRFSGANVLTF
TRBV6-5	NA	TRBJ2-3	NA	TGTGCCAGCACCAAGGCTGGGGGGAGGACGCAGTATTTT	CASTKAGGRTQYF
TRBV6-5	NA	TRBJ1-5	TRBD1	TGCGCCAGCAGAGATACAGGGGCCGATCAGCCCCAGCATTTT	CASRDTGADQPQHF
TRBV27	NA	TRBJ2-7	NA	TGTGCCAGCAGTCCCCAACAGGATTCCTACGAGCAGTACTTC	CASSPQQDSYEQYF
TRBV3-1/TRBV3-2	NA	TRBJ2-6	NA	TGTGCCAGCAGCCAAGAAGGGGCTGGGGCCAACGTCCTGACTTTC	CASSQEGAGANVLTF
TRBV24-1	NA	TRBJ2-7	TRBD1	TGTGCCACCAGTGATACCCGGGACAGGGTGTACTTC	CATSDTRDRVYF
TRBV28	NA	TRBJ2-7	TRBD1	TGTGCCAGCAGTCCCAGGACAGGGAGGAGCTCCTACGAGCAGTACTTC	CASSPRTGRSSYEQYF
TRBV12-3/TRBV12-4	NA	TRBJ1-2	NA	TGTGCCAGCAGTCAAGGGGCGCCTGGCTACACCTTC	CASSQGAPGYTF
TRBV2	NA	TRBJ2-5	TRBD1	TGTGCCATAGACAGGGAAGTGCGGGAGACCCAGTACTTC	CAIDREVRETQYF
TRBV29-1	NA	TRBJ1-2	TRBD1	TGCAGCGCCCAGAGGTCAGGGGGACAAGAATATGGCTACACCTTC	CSAQRSGGQEYGYTF
TRBV7-6	NA	TRBJ2-1	NA	TGTGCCAGCAGCTTACGGGATGGCGAGCAGTTCTTC	CASSLRDGEQFF
TRBV7-9	NA	TRBJ1-4	TRBD1	TGTGCCAGCAGCCCGTTGAGGGGGCGAGAAGAAAAACTGTTTTTT	CASSPLRGREEKLFF
TRBV29-1	NA	TRBJ2-7	TRBD2	TGCAGCGTTGAAGCTACCAGCGGGGGCTACGAGCAGTACTTC	CSVEATSGGYEQYF
TRBV7-9	NA	TRBJ2-5	NA	TGTGCCAGCCACGGGGCTGGGGGGGCCCAAGAGACCCAGTACTTC	CASHGAGGAQETQYF
TRBV5-4	NA	TRBJ2-2	NA	TGTGCCAGCAGCTTGGCCCGGGGTCTGAACACCGGGGAGCTGTTTTTT	CASSLARGLNTGELFF
TRBV6-6	NA	TRBJ1-5	NA	TGTGCCAGCAGTATAGACAGATCGATCAATCAGCCCCAGCATTTT	CASSIDRSINQPQHF
TRBV7-6	NA	TRBJ2-2	TRBD1	TGTGCCAGCAGCTTACCGGGACAGGGGAACACCGGGGAGCTGTTTTTT	CASSLPGQGNTGELFF
TRBV2	NA	TRBJ1-1	NA	TGTGCCAGCAAGACAGGATTCATGAACACTGAAGCTTTCTTT	CASKTGFMNTEAFF
TRBV4-2	NA	TRBJ2-3	NA	TGTGCCAGCAGCCAAGCGGGTTACAGCACAGATACGCAGTATTTT	CASSQAGYSTDTQYF
TRBV11-2	NA	TRBJ2-1	NA	TGTGCCAGCAGCTTTGTGACGGGAGCCTACTACAATGAGCAGTTCTTC	CASSFVTGAYYNEQFF
TRBV18	NA	TRBJ1-5	NA	TGTGCCAGCTCACCCATACAGGGTAGTTACGAGAGCAATCAGCCCCAGCATTTT	CASSPIQGSYESNQPQHF
TRBV15	NA	TRBJ1-3	TRBD1	TGTGCCACCAGCAGCGACAGGGGGCTGTCTGGAAACACCATATATTTT	CATSSDRGLSGNTIYF
TRBV10-3	NA	TRBJ2-1	TRBD1	TGCGCCATCAGAGTTGCCGGGACAGGGACGAATGAGCAGTTCTTC	CAIRVAGTGTNEQFF
TRBV18	NA	TRBJ2-1	TRBD2	TGTGCCAGCTCGTCCGGGACTACCAACAATGAGCAGTTCTTC	CASSSGTTNNEQFF
TRBV7-9	NA	TRBJ1-4	NA	TGTGCCAGCAGCACCGGAGGTAGTCGGGAAAAACTGTTTTTT	CASSTGGSREKLFF
TRBV15	NA	TRBJ2-5	TRBD1	TGTGCCACCAGCAGAGGACAGGGGGCGAGAGAGACCCAGTACTTC	CATSRGQGARETQYF
TRBV10-3	NA	TRBJ2-7	TRBD1	TGTGCCATCAGTACAGGACAGGGGATTACCTACGAGCAGTACTTC	CAISTGQGITYEQYF
TRBV11-3	NA	TRBJ2-1	TRBD2	TGTGCCAGCAGCTTAGGGGAGGGAAACTACAATGAGCAGTTCTTC	CASSLGEGNYNEQFF
TRBV28	once	TRBJ1-1	TRBD1	TGTGCCAGCAGTTTATCCCAGGCAGGGGGCTTGAACACTGAAGCTTTCTTT	CASSLSQAGGLNTEAFF
TRBV30	few	TRBJ2-5	TRBD2	TGTGCCTGGAGCGGACTAGCGGGGGATACCTTCGGGGAGACCCAGTACTTC	CAWSGLAGDTFGETQYF
TRBV4-1	once	TRBJ1-1	TRBD1	TGCGCCAGCAGCCAATTCGGGACAGAGAACACTGAAGCTTTCTTT	CASSQFGTENTEAFF
TRBV20-1	NA	TRBJ2-3	TRBD2	TGCAGTGCTAGTCTGCTAGCGCTCGGGGGGACAGATACGCAGTATTTT	CSASLLALGGTDTQYF
TRBV7-9	NA	TRBJ2-7	NA	TGTGCCACCGAACACTCCTACGAGCAGTACTTC	CATEHSYEQYF
TRBV4-2	NA	TRBJ2-2	TRBD2	TGTGCCAGCAGGGGGAGGCTAGCGGGGGGGAACACCGGGGAGCTGTTTTTT	CASRGRLAGGNTGELFF